The 8 T cell receptor beta chains below were found in one sample sequenced in a study of PD-1 blockade in classical Hodgkin lymphoma. The sample's time point: cycle 4 day 1 (C4D1), after less than 7 weeks of nivolumab. Exposure to brentuximab vedotin varied, and each patient had relapsed following autologous stem cell transplantation. Magnetic depletion of non-target cells from thawed PBMCs yielded purified CD8+ T cells. Method: immunoSEQ multiplex PCR; TCRdb's copy keeps in-frame clones and lacks some. The table includes thousands of clones, roughly 80% detected once. The specimen comprised CD8+ T cells from blood, sampled before the fourth cycle of nivolumab. The source is a human donor with classical Hodgkin lymphoma.

A few counts support this clone. This chain joins TRBV15 and TRBJ2-5, with D possibly matching TRBD2 (6 bases). This CDR3 is 15 amino acids long. CDR1 LNHNV and CDR2 YYDKDF come from the germline V gene (reference sequence). The V end was cut by 0 bases, the J end by 5 bases, with 13 bases between. Here the CDR3 DNA reads TGTGCCACCAGCAGAGACGGGGGAGGACGGGAGACCCAGTACTTC. Translated: CATSRDGGGRETQYF. Looking up the rest from reference TRBV15 and TRBJ2-5 gives the full variable domain: DAMVIQNPRYQVTQFGKPVTLSCSQTLNHNVMYWYQQKSSQAPKLLFHYYDKDFNNEADTPDNFQSRRPNTSFCFLDIRSPGLGDTAMYLCATSRDGGGRETQYFGPGTRLLVL.

This chain connects TRBV19 to TRBJ1-2; TRBD1 agrees at 8 bases. Germline CDR1 is LNHDA and CDR2 is SQIVND (reference sequence). V dropped 7 bases and J dropped 10; count of bases not matched to a gene: 5. This CDR3 is built from 11 residues. CDR3: CASKTGADYTF. In nucleotides, the CDR3 is TGTGCCAGTAAGACAGGGGCGGACTACACCTTC.

The rearrangement joins TRBV6-6 to TRBJ2-5; D is unclear. The CDR3 is made up of 13 amino acids. Germline V lookup: CDR1 MNHNY, CDR2 SVGAGI (reference sequence). Deletions cut 3 bases from V and 4 bases from J, with 9 bases between. CDR3 sequence reads: CASSYLIRETQYF. CDR3 nucleotides: TGTGCCAGCAGTTATCTTATCAGAGAGACCCAGTACTTC.

The chain combines TRBV7-9 with TRBJ2-5; D gene uncertain. V shed 5 bases and J shed 1 base, with 20 bases lying between them. The germline V gene has CDR1 SEHNR and CDR2 FQNEAQ (reference sequence). This CDR3 region has 17 residues. The CDR3 region is CASSRIRFQQLQETQYF. The CDR3 nucleotides read TGTGCCAGCAGCCGAATCAGGTTTCAGCAACTCCAAGAGACCCAGTACTTC.

The chain carries TRBV5-1 and TRBJ1-1; 9 bases map to TRBD1. The CDR3 extends over 14 amino acids. Per the germline V gene, CDR1 is SGHRS and CDR2 is YFSETQ. V shed 0 bases and J 7 bases; nucleotides not matched to a gene: 4. CDR3 protein: CASSLDRGLREAFF. CDR3 nucleotide sequence: TGCGCCAGCAGCTTGGACAGGGGGCTGCGTGAAGCTTTCTTT.

The J gene is TRBJ2-7, the V gene TRBV6-1; D might be TRBD1 or TRBD2, each matching 5 bases. With 7 bases removed from V and 3 bases from J, the gap between germline ends came to 13 bases. CDR1 and CDR2 from the germline V gene are MNHNS and SASEGT. This CDR3 is built from 13 residues. The CDR3: CASNPARGYEQYF. The CDR3, as DNA: TGTGCCAGCAATCCAGCGAGGGGCTACGAGCAGTACTTC.

J is TRBJ2-3 and V is TRBV5-6, with TRBD2 matching over 11 bases. Germline V gives CDR1 SGHDT, CDR2 YYEEEE. After removal of 3 bases from V and 5 bases from J, the junction contained 8 bases not matched to a gene. CDR3 size: 16 residues. The chain's CDR3 is CASSWDSGGAEDTQYF. In DNA form, the CDR3 reads TGTGCCAGCAGCTGGGATAGCGGGGGGGCCGAAGATACGCAGTATTTT.

This rearrangement joins TRBV11-2 to TRBJ2-3, with D unresolved. The ends were cut back, 3 bases at V and 0 bases at J, with 10 bases in the middle. There are 15 residues in the CDR3. Germline CDR1 and CDR2: SGHAT and FQNNGV. This chain's CDR3 is CASSLGPSSTDTQYF. CDR3 DNA sequence: TGTGCCAGCAGCTTGGGTCCCTCTAGCACAGATACGCAGTATTTT.